The 19 T cell receptor beta chains reported below all come from one sample, sequenced in a study of T-cell memory formation after mild COVID-19. TCRdb reprocessed the 5' RACE reads with MiXCR, giving one entry per CDR3 protein. The repertoire consists of about 200,000 distinct CDR3 sequences, with around 9.5% occurring once and the leading ten covering 3.5% to 4%. The sequencing sample was made of PBMCs or a T cell subset sorted from them (not recorded which). These receptors were taken from a young man who had mild COVID-19 (a few samples of this study predate the infection). Cell type and time point are not known.

In its sample, this clonotype was seen a few times. The J gene is TRBJ2-2, the V gene TRBV5-1; tentative D call: TRBD1 (5 bases). CDR3 length: 14 residues. Germline assignment: CDR1 SGHRS and CDR2 YFSETQ. V was cut by 2 bases and J by 5 bases, with 10 bases left in between. CDR3 nucleotides: TGCGCCAGCAGCTTAGACAGTGCGACCGGGGAGCTGTTTTTT. It encodes CASSLDSATGELFF.

This clonotype came up many times. This chain links TRBV27 with TRBJ2-7, with D uncertain. The germline V gene has CDR1 MNHEY and CDR2 SMNVEV (reference sequence). Trimming shortened V by 8 bases and J by 6 bases, and 11 bases separated the two germline ends. The CDR3 has 11 residues. In DNA form, the CDR3 reads TGTGCCAGCTCCCACCGTGGCGAGCAGTACTTC. This gives the protein CASSHRGEQYF.

The chain combines TRBV6-6 with TRBJ2-2; D may be TRBD2 (6 bases). Germline V CDR1 and CDR2: MNHNY, SVGAGI (reference sequence). The CDR3 totals 15 residues. With 2 bases removed from V and 2 bases from J, the gap between germline ends came to 9 bases. The CDR3 region has the DNA TGTGCCAGCAGTTACCGGCGGGAAAACACCGGGGAGCTGTTTTTT. Amino acids: CASSYRRENTGELFF.

There are a few counts of this clonotype. J is TRBJ1-1 and V is TRBV5-6; tentative D call: TRBD1 (6 bases). V was shortened by 2 bases and J by 3 bases, with 14 bases between the two germline ends. In germline, CDR1 is SGHDT, CDR2 YYEEEE. This CDR3 spans 15 amino acids. The CDR3 loop reads CASSFLGKGDTEAFF. In nucleotides, the CDR3 is TGTGCCAGCAGCTTCTTGGGAAAGGGGGACACTGAAGCTTTCTTT.

In its sample, this clonotype was seen a few times. The genes are TRBV4-1 and TRBJ2-3, with TRBD2 matching over 8 bases. The CDR3 loop spans 16 amino acids. Germline V CDR1 and CDR2: MGHRA, YSYEKL. Losses at the gene ends were 4 bases for V and 6 bases for J; bases not matched to a gene: 12. CDR3 sequence (DNA): TGCGCCAGCAGCCCTCACCGGACTAGCTTTGTCGATACGCAGTATTTT. It is translated as CASSPHRTSFVDTQYF.

The gene calls are TRBV20-1 and TRBJ2-3; D unresolved. Between the trimmed V and J ends, which lost 0 bases and 1 base, there was a span of 8 bases. The CDR3 runs to 14 residues. Per the germline V gene, CDR1 is DFQATT and CDR2 is SNEGSKA (reference sequence). The CDR3 DNA is TGCAGTGCTAGAGATAGCAGCCGCACAGATACGCAGTATTTT. It yields the protein CSARDSSRTDTQYF.

This clonotype came up many times. The V and J genes are TRBV11-2 and TRBJ1-1, with a possible D match to TRBD1 (6 bases). The CDR3 is made up of 12 amino acids. Germline V CDR1 and CDR2: SGHAT, FQNNGV. The V end lost 6 bases, the J end lost 3 bases, and 8 bases lay between the germline ends. Written as DNA, the CDR3 is TGTGCCAGCAGTAGACAGGACACTGAAGCTTTCTTT. Protein sequence: CASSRQDTEAFF.

This clonotype was counted only a few times. The chain joins TRBV10-3 to TRBJ2-1; 7 nucleotides align to TRBD1. V lost 10 bases, J lost 2 bases, and 2 bases stayed unmatched. This CDR3 region has 12 residues. Per germline, CDR1 ENHRY and CDR2 SYGVKD. CDR3 DNA: TGTGCCAACGGACAGGCCTACAATGAGCAGTTCTTC. It encodes CANGQAYNEQFF.

The chain joins TRBV4-3 to TRBJ2-1; no clear D gene. Deletions cut 1 base from V and 1 base from J, with 8 bases between. CDR1 and CDR2 from the germline V gene are LGHNA and YSLEER. The CDR3 totals 15 residues. The CDR3 loop is CASSQGPRSYNEQFF. The CDR3 DNA reads as TGCGCCAGCAGCCAAGGACCGAGATCCTACAATGAGCAGTTCTTC.

The sample holds many counts of this clonotype. This chain links TRBV6-5 with TRBJ1-4; no reliable D call. V lost 6 bases and J 0 bases, leaving 8 bases between the germline ends. The CDR3 consists of 14 residues. Germline assignment: CDR1 MNHEY and CDR2 SVGAGI. The DNA of the CDR3 is TGTGCCAGCAGCTACATCTCAACTAATGAAAAACTGTTTTTT. Translated, it gives CASSYISTNEKLFF.

This chain links TRBV6-5 with TRBJ1-2, with 7 bases fitting TRBD1. This CDR3 has 14 amino acids. Per germline, CDR1 MNHEY and CDR2 SVGAGI. V lost 4 bases and J lost 6; bases outside the gene matches: 8. CDR3 protein: CASSFRTGENGYTF. The CDR3 region has the DNA TGTGCCAGCAGTTTTCGGACAGGCGAGAATGGCTACACCTTC.

V is TRBV4-3 and J is TRBJ1-3, with a tentative D call TRBD1 (5 bases). The CDR3 totals 17 residues. Germline V CDR1 and CDR2: LGHNA, YSLEER. Trimming shortened V by 0 bases and J by 2 bases, and 14 bases separated the two germline ends. CDR3: CASSQDWFGQAGNTIYF. The CDR3 DNA reads as TGCGCCAGCAGCCAAGATTGGTTCGGACAAGCTGGAAACACCATATATTTT.

This chain uses TRBV7-9 with TRBJ2-7; 14 bases agree with TRBD2. The CDR3 sequence is 16 residues long. Germline CDR1 reads SEHNR; CDR2 reads FQNEAQ (reference sequence). J was trimmed by 7 bases and V by 5 bases; bases with no gene match: 10. CDR3 in amino acids: CASSLGTSGGFGEQYV. For the CDR3, the DNA is TGTGCCAGCAGCCTCGGGACTAGCGGGGGATTTGGGGAGCAGTACGTC.

The chain recombines TRBV7-9 with TRBJ1-1, with D perhaps TRBD1 (5 bases). The germline CDR1 and CDR2 sequences are SEHNR and FQNEAQ (reference sequence). Trimming stripped 3 bases from V and 5 bases from J, with 13 bases between. This CDR3 comprises 14 residues. This chain's CDR3 is CASSFVGPRTEAFF. As DNA, the CDR3 is TGTGCCAGCAGCTTCGTGGGGCCGAGGACTGAAGCTTTCTTT.

The chain has TRBV20-1 and TRBJ2-7, with TRBD1 identical over 8 bases. In germline, CDR1 is DFQATT, CDR2 SNEGSKA (reference sequence). This CDR3 region has 14 residues. V gave up 4 bases and J gave up 5 bases; unmatched junction bases: 10. The CDR3 coding sequence is TGCAGTGCTAAGGAGGGGCAGGGGGCCGACGAGCAGTACGTC. Translating it yields CSAKEGQGADEQYV.

The rearrangement links TRBV25-1 to TRBJ1-1; no definite D call. V lost 2 bases and J lost 5, with 6 bases in between. The germline V gene has CDR1 MGHDK and CDR2 SYGVNS. The CDR3 loop spans 12 amino acids. CDR3 sequence (DNA): TGTGCCAGCAGTGAAATCAGTACTGAAGCTTTCTTT. It specifies CASSEISTEAFF.

The CDR3, as DNA: TGCGCCAGCAGCCAAGAAATGGGGCAGGCCCGTGGCTACACCTTC. It specifies CASSQEMGQARGYTF. The genes are TRBV4-1 and TRBJ1-2; D possibly corresponds to TRBD1 (5 bases). Germline values: CDR1 MGHRA, CDR2 YSYEKL. The CDR3 runs 15 residues. Trimming removed 0 bases from V and 7 bases from J, with 15 bases in between.

The chain carries TRBV2 and TRBJ2-1, with a tentative D call TRBD2 (5 bases). CDR3 size: 13 residues. Germline loops: CDR1 SNHLY, CDR2 FYNNEI. V was pared by 3 bases and J by 6 bases, with 9 bases between. The CDR3 DNA reads as TGTGCCAGCAGTGAGGGAGTTCTCAATGAGCAGTTCTTC. Residues: CASSEGVLNEQFF.

V and J are TRBV7-2 and TRBJ2-5; no reliable D call. Trimming left V 3 bases short and J 5 bases short, with 10 bases between. The CDR3 contains 13 residues. Germline V lookup: CDR1 SGHTA, CDR2 FQGNSA. The CDR3 loop reads CASSFNPMETQYF. CDR3 sequence (DNA): TGTGCCAGCAGCTTTAACCCGATGGAGACCCAGTACTTC.